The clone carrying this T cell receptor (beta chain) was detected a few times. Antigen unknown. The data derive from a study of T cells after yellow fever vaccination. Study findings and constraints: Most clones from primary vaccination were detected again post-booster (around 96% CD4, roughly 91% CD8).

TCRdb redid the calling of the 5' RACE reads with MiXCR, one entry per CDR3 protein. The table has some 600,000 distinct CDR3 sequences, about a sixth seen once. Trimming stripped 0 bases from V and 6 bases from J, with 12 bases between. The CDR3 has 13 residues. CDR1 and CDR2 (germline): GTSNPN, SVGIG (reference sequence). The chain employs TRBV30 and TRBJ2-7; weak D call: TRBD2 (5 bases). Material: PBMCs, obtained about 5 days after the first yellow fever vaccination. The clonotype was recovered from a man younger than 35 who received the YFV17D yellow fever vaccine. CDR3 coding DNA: TGTGCCTGGAGTGTTGACCGTCGGGGCGAGCAGTACTTC. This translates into CAWSVDRRGEQYF. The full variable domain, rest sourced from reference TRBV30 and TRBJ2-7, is SQTIHQWPATLVQPVGSPLSLECTVEGTSNPNLYWYRQAAGRGLQLLFYSVGIGQISSEVPQNLSASRPQDRQFILSSKKLLLSDSGFYLCAWSVDRRGEQYFGPGTRLTVT.